This paragraph reports one T cell receptor beta chain. Its antigen remains unidentified. The sample comes from a study of T-cell memory formation after mild COVID-19. The wider study: The TCR clusters were mostly specific to one donor.

TCRdb re-called the 5' RACE reads with MiXCR, one entry per CDR3 protein. In the table there are hundreds of thousands of distinct CDR3 sequences, more than 20% of which are singletons. Notes on the study in general: Contracting CD8+ clones were enriched in EMRA, CD4+ mainly in CM and EM. A second wave of clones peaked on day 37, and their SARS-CoV-2 specificity went unconfirmed.

The germline V gene encodes CDR1 MGHRA and CDR2 YSYEKL. Trimming stripped 2 bases from V and 6 bases from J, with 10 bases between. This CDR3 has 14 amino acids. Sequencing used PBMCs or a T cell subset sorted from them (not recorded which). The chain uses TRBV4-1 and TRBJ2-2; D unresolved. The receptor's source is an adult woman who had mild COVID-19 (a few samples of this study predate the infection). Cell type and time point are not known. Here the CDR3 DNA reads TGCGCCAGCAGCCAAACCCCGCCGCCCGGGGAGCTGTTTTTT. It codes for CASSQTPPPGELFF.